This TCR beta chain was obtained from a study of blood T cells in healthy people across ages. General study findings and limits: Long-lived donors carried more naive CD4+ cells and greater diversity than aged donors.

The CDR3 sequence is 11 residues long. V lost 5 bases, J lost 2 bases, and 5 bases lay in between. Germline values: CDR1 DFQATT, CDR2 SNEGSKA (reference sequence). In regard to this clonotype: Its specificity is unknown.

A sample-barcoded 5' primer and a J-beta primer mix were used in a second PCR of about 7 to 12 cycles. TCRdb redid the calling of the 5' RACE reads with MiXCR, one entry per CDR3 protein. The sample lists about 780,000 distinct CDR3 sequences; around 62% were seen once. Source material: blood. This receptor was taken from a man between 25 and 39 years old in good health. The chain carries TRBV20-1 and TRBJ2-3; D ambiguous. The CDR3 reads CSAGATDTQYF. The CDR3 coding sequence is TGCAGTGCTGGCGCCACAGATACGCAGTATTTT.